This passage covers 13 T cell receptor beta chains from one sample sequenced in a study of Ad26.COV2.S vaccination and SARS-CoV-2 variants. Sequencing was performed with immunoSEQ multiplex PCR; in TCRdb, only in-frame clones are kept and a portion is missing. In the table there are 200,000 to 250,000 clones, roughly 90% of which are singletons. The treatment was: roughly 18 received Ad26.COV2.S at low or high dose, single or two shots; several received placebo; per-sample allocation not given. The samples were gathered on day 63 after the first injection of vaccine or placebo. Sequencing was performed on peripheral blood, taken in a trial of Ad26.COV2.S vaccine versus placebo. The receptors were sampled from a person aged 18-65 years who received the Ad26.COV2.S COVID-19 vaccine or a placebo.

The V call is TRBV5-4, the J call TRBJ2-7, with 9 bases identical to TRBD1. Germline CDR1 reads SGHNT; CDR2 reads YYREEE (reference sequence). The CDR3 sequence is 14 residues long. The J segment lost 0 bases and the V segment lost 7 bases, leaving 5 bases of the junction unmatched. The CDR3 DNA follows: TGTGCCAGCGCCCCGGGACAGGGCTCCTACGAGCAGTACTTC. Translation gives CASAPGQGSYEQYF.

This chain joins TRBV5-1 and TRBJ1-6; 7 nucleotides line up with TRBD1. CDR3 size: 15 residues. The germline gives CDR1 SGHRS, CDR2 YFSETQ. Trimming removed 1 base from V and 8 bases from J; junction bases left unmatched: 6. The CDR3 loop is CASSLRTGWDSPLHF. The CDR3 coding sequence is TGCGCCAGCAGCTTGAGGACAGGCTGGGATTCACCCCTCCACTTT.

The V gene is TRBV30, the J gene TRBJ1-4, with D tentatively TRBD1 (6 bases). The germline gives CDR1 GTSNPN, CDR2 SVGIG (reference sequence). V lost 5 bases and J lost 4, with 11 bases in between. The CDR3 consists of 13 residues. For the CDR3, the DNA is TGTGCCTGGGAAGGCAGGGGTAATGAAAAACTGTTTTTT. Protein sequence: CAWEGRGNEKLFF. Complete variable domain (other parts from reference TRBV30 and TRBJ1-4): SQTIHQWPATLVQPVGSPLSLECTVEGTSNPNLYWYRQAAGRGLQLLFYSVGIGQISSEVPQNLSASRPQDRQFILSSKKLLLSDSGFYLCAWEGRGNEKLFFGSGTQLSVL.

This clone appeared a few times. This chain uses TRBV7-2 with TRBJ2-7; no clear D. From germline, CDR1 is SGHTA and CDR2 FQGNSA. This CDR3 is built from 15 residues. V was pared by 5 bases and J by 0 bases, with 14 bases between. CDR3 sequence (DNA): TGTGCCAGCAGCCCCGCGCGTTCCTCCTCCTACGAGCAGTACTTC. This translates into CASSPARSSSYEQYF.

The V and J genes are TRBV5-6 and TRBJ2-2; no definite D call. This CDR3 region has 13 residues. V dropped 4 bases and J dropped 6 bases, with 10 bases sitting between them. Germline CDR1 SGHDT, CDR2 YYEEEE. CDR3 protein: CASSPALAGELFF. In DNA form, the CDR3 reads TGTGCCAGCAGCCCCGCGTTGGCCGGGGAGCTGTTTTTT.

This sequence joins TRBV28 and TRBJ2-7; D remains ambiguous. With 5 bases removed from V and 0 bases from J, the gap between germline ends came to 29 bases. The CDR3 runs to 20 residues. Germline V gives CDR1 MDHEN, CDR2 SYDVKM. The CDR3 region is CASSPRNQAVLTPNSYEQYF. The CDR3 DNA is TGTGCCAGCAGTCCCCGAAACCAAGCAGTTTTAACCCCTAACTCCTACGAGCAGTACTTC. Full variable domain (rest looked up from reference TRBV28 and TRBJ2-7): DVKVTQSSRYLVKRTGEKVFLECVQDMDHENMFWYRQDPGLGLRLIYFSYDVKMKEKGDIPEGYSVSREKKERFSLILESASTNQTSMYLCASSPRNQAVLTPNSYEQYFGPGTRLTVT.

The sample holds a few counts of this clone. The genes are TRBV28 and TRBJ2-7; 7 bases map to TRBD2. The ends lost 2 bases at V and 3 bases at J; junction bases unmatched: 10. This CDR3 spans 16 amino acids. Germline V gene sequence: CDR1 MDHEN, CDR2 SYDVKM. CDR3 loop: CASSLNPSGGSYEQYF. CDR3 coding DNA: TGTGCCAGCAGTTTAAACCCCTCGGGAGGCAGCTACGAGCAGTACTTC.

The V call is TRBV2, the J call TRBJ2-3, with a tentative D call TRBD1 (6 bases). The ends were cut back, 11 bases at V and 2 bases at J, with 20 bases in the middle. The CDR3 totals 15 residues. Per germline, CDR1 SNHLY and CDR2 FYNNEI. The CDR3 bases are TGTGCCCTCCCCCGGGACAATTTCTTCACAGATACGCAGTATTTT. The encoded protein is CALPRDNFFTDTQYF.

This clone is a singleton in its sample. J is TRBJ1-5 and V is TRBV5-6, with 9 bases that match TRBD1. Germline trimming cut 1 base from V and 8 bases from J; bases unmatched to any gene: 4. Germline V gives CDR1 SGHDT, CDR2 YYEEEE. This CDR3 is 14 amino acids long. This chain's CDR3 is CASSLTGGREPQHF. Here the CDR3 DNA reads TGTGCCAGCAGCTTGACAGGGGGCAGGGAGCCCCAGCATTTT.

The V and J genes are TRBV5-6 and TRBJ1-5; a possible D gene is TRBD1 (6 bases). This CDR3 spans 16 amino acids. V gave up 0 bases and J gave up 2 bases, with 12 bases separating them. Per the germline V gene, CDR1 is SGHDT and CDR2 is YYEEEE. The CDR3 DNA follows: TGTGCCAGCAGCTTGGTGGGGCAGGGGCGCAATCAGCCCCAGCATTTT. This gives the protein CASSLVGQGRNQPQHF.

The CDR3 DNA follows: TGTGCCAGCAAGGGCGGGCAGTGGGACATTCAGTACTTC. Its translation: CASKGGQWDIQYF. The V call is TRBV6-5, the J call TRBJ2-4; D might be TRBD2 (5 bases). Germline V gene sequence: CDR1 MNHEY, CDR2 SVGAGI. Trimming pared 7 bases from V and 8 bases from J, leaving 15 bases between. CDR3 length: 13 residues.

This rearrangement joins TRBV10-1 to TRBJ2-1; unclear D gene. CDR1 WNHNN and CDR2 SYGVQD come from the germline V gene (reference sequence). This CDR3 region has 17 residues. V lost 2 bases and J 8 bases, leaving 22 bases between the germline ends. This CDR3 reads CASSERWIVTIYDEQFF. In DNA, the CDR3 is TGCGCCAGCAGTGAGAGGTGGATAGTCACTATCTATGATGAGCAGTTCTTC.

This clone has just one count. The genes are TRBV10-3 and TRBJ1-2; TRBD1 is a possible D gene (6 bases). The CDR3 length is 14 residues. The V gene's germline CDR1 is ENHRY and CDR2 SYGVKD. V was clipped by 3 bases and J by 2 bases, with 10 bases between them. The CDR3 protein is CAISDIGQNYGYTF. The CDR3 DNA reads as TGTGCCATCAGTGATATAGGACAGAACTATGGCTACACCTTC.